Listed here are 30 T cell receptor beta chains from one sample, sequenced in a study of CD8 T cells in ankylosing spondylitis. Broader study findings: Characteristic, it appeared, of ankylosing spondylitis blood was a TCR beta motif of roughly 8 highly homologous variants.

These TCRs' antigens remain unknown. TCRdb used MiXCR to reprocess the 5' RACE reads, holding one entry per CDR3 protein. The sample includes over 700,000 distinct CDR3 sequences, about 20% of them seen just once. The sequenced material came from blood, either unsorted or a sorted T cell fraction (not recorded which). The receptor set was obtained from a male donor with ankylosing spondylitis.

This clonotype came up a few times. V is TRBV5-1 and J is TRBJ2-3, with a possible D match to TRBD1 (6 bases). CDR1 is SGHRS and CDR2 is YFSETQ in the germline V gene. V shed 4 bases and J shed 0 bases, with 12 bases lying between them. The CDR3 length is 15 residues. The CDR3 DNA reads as TGCGCCAGCAGCGTGACAGGAAAGAGCACAGATACGCAGTATTTT. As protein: CASSVTGKSTDTQYF.

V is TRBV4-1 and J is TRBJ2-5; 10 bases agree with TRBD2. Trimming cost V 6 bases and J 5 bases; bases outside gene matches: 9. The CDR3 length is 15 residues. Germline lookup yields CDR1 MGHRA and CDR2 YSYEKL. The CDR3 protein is CASSPTSGVGETQYF. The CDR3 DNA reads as TGCGCCAGCAGTCCCACTAGCGGGGTGGGGGAGACCCAGTACTTC.

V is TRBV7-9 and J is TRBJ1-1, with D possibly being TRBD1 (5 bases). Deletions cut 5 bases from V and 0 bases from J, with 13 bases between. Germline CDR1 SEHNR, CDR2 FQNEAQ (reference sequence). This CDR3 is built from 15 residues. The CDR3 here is CASSNWGRMNTEAFF. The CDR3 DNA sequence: TGTGCCAGCAGCAATTGGGGGAGGATGAACACTGAAGCTTTCTTT.

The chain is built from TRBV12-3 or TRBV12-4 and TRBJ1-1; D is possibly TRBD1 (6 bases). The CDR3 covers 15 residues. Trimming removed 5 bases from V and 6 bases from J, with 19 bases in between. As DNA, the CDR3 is TGTGCCAGCAGTCCCTCACAGGGACGTTGGGCTGAAGCTTTCTTT. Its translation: CASSPSQGRWAEAFF.

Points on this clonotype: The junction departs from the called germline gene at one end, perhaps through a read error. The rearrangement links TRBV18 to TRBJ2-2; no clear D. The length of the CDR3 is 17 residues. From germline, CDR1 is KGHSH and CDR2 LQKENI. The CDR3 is CASSPRLSSMATGELFF. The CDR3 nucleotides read TGTGCCAGCTCCCCACGTCTCAGCTCCATGGCCACCGGGGAGCTGTTTTTT.

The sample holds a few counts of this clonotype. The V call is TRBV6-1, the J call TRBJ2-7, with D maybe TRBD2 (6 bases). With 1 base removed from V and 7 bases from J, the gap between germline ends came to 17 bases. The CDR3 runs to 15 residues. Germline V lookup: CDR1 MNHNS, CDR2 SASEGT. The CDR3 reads CASSEGLGWKLEQYF. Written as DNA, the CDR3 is TGTGCCAGCAGTGAAGGACTAGGGTGGAAGCTGGAGCAGTACTTC.

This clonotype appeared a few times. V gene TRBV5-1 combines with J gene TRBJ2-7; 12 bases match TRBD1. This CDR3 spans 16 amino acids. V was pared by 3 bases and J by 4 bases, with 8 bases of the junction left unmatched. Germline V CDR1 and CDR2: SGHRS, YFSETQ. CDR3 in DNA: TGCGCCAGCAGCTCCGCCGGGACAGGGGGCGGATACGAGCAGTACTTC. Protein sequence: CASSSAGTGGGYEQYF.

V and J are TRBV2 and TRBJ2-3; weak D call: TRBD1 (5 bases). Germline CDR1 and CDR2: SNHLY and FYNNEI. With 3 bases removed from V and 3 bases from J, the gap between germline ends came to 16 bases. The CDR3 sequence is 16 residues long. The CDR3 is CASSDPREGGTDTQYF. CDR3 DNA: TGTGCCAGCAGTGACCCCAGGGAAGGTGGGACAGATACGCAGTATTTT. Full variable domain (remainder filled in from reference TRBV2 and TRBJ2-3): EPEVTQTPSHQVTQMGQEVILRCVPISNHLYFYWYRQILGQKVEFLVSFYNNEISEKSEIFDDQFSVERPDGSNFTLKIRSTKLEDSAMYFCASSDPREGGTDTQYFGPGTRLTVL.

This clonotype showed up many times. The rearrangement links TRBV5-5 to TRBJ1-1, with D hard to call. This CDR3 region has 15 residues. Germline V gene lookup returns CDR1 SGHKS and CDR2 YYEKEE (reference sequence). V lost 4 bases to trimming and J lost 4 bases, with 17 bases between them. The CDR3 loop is CASSPNVEWVTEAFF. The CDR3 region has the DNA TGTGCCAGCAGCCCCAATGTTGAGTGGGTCACTGAAGCTTTCTTT.

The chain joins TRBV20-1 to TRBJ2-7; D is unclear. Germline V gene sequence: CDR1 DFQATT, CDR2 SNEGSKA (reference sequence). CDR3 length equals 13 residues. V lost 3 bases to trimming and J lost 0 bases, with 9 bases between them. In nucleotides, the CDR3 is TGCAGTGCTAGTCAGGCACCCTCCTACGAGCAGTACTTC. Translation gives CSASQAPSYEQYF.

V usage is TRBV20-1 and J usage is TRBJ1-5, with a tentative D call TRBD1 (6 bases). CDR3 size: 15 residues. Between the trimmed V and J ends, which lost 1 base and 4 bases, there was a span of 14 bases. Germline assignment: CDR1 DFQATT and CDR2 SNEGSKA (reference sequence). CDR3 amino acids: CSARAPDSWNQPQHF. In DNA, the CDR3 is TGCAGTGCTAGAGCCCCGGACAGTTGGAATCAGCCCCAGCATTTT.

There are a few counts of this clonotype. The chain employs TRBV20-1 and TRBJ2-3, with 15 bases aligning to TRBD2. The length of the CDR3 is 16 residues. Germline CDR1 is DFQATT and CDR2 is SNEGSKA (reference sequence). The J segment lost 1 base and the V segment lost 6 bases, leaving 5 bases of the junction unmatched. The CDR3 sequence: CSAGTSGRPGTDTQYF. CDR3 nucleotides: TGCAGTGCCGGGACTAGCGGGAGGCCGGGCACAGATACGCAGTATTTT.

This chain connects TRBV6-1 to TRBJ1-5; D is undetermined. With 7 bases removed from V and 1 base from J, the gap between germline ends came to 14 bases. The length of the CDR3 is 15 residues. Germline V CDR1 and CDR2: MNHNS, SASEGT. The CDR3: CASKLRTESNQPQHF. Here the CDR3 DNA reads TGTGCCAGCAAACTAAGGACGGAGAGCAATCAGCCCCAGCATTTT.

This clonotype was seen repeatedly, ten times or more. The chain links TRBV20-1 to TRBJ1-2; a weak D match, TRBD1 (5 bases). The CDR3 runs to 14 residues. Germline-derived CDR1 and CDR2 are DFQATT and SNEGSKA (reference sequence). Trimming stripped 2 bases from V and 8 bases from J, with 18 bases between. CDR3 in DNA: TGCAGTGCTAGATTCGGGACGGGGGTTTTGGGCTACACCTTC. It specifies CSARFGTGVLGYTF.

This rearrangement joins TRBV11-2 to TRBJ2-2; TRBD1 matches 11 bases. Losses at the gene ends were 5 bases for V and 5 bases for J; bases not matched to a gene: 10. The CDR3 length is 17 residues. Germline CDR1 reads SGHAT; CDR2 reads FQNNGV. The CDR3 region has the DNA TGTGCCAGCAGCGTACGGACAGGGGGCGCGAGGACCGGGGAGCTGTTTTTT. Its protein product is CASSVRTGGARTGELFF.

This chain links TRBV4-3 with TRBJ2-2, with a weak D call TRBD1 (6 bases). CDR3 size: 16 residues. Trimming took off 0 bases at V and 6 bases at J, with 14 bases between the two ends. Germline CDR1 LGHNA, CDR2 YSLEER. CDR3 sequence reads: CASSQDTGRGSGELFF. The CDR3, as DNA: TGCGCCAGCAGCCAAGATACCGGCAGGGGATCCGGGGAGCTGTTTTTT.

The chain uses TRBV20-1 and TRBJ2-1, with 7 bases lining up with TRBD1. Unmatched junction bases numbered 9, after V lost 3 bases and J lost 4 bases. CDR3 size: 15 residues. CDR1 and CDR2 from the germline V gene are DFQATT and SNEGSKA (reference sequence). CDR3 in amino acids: CSASIRQGKYNEQFF. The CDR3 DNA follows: TGCAGTGCTAGTATCCGACAGGGAAAATACAATGAGCAGTTCTTC.

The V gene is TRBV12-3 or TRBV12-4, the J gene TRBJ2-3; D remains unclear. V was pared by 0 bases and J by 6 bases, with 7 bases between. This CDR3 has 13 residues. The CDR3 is CASSLASSDTQYF. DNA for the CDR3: TGTGCCAGCAGTTTAGCCTCGTCGGATACGCAGTATTTT.

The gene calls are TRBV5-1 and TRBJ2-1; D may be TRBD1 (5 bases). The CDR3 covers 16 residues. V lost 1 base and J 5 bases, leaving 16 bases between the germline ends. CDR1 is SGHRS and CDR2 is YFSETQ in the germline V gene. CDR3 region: CASSLPLGRGNNEQFF. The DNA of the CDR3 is TGCGCCAGCAGCTTGCCACTCGGAAGGGGTAACAATGAGCAGTTCTTC.

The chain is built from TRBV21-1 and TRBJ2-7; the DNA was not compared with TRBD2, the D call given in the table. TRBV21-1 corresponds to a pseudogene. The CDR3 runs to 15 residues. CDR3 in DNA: TGTGCCAGCAGCAATTCGACTAGCGGGTGCTACGAGCAGTACTTC. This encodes CASSNSTSGCYEQYF.

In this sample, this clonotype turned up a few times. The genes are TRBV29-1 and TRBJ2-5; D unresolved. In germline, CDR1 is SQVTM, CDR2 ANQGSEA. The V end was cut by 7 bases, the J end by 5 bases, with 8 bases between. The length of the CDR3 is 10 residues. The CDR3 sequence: CSAGSETQYF. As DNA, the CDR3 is TGCAGCGCCGGATCGGAGACCCAGTACTTC.

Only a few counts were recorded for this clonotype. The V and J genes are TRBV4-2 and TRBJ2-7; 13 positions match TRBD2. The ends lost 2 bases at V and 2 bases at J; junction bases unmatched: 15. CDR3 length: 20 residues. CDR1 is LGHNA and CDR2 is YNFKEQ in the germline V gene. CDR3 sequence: CASSQLLPGLAGLVTYEQYF. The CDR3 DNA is TGTGCCAGCAGCCAACTCCTCCCGGGACTAGCGGGGTTGGTTACCTACGAGCAGTACTTC.

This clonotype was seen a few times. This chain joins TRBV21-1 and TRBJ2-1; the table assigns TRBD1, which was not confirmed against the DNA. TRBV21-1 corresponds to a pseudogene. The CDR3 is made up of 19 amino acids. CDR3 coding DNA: TGTGCCAGCAGCAACGGGACAGGGGGCAAGTCAGGGATTCGCAATGAGCAGTTCTTC. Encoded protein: CASSNGTGGKSGIRNEQFF.

The CDR3 sequence: CASSLYRDYEQFF. DNA for the CDR3: TGTGCCAGCAGTTTGTACAGGGATTATGAGCAGTTCTTC. The chain has TRBV27 and TRBJ2-1; D perhaps matches TRBD1 (6 bases). Trimming shortened V by 3 bases and J by 8 bases, and 11 bases separated the two germline ends. The V gene's germline CDR1 is MNHEY and CDR2 SMNVEV (reference sequence). This CDR3 contains 13 residues.

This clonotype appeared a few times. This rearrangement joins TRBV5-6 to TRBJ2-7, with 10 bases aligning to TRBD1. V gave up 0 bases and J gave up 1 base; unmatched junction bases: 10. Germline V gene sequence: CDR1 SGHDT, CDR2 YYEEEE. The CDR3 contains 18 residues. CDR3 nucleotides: TGTGCCAGCAGCTTGGCCCCAACCGGGACAGGGGATTCCTACGAGCAGTACTTC. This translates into CASSLAPTGTGDSYEQYF.

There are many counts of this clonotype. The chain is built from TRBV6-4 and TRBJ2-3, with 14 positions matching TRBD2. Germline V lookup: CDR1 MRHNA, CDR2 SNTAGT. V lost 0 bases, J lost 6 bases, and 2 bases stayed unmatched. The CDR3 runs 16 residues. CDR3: CASSDSTSGGADTQYF. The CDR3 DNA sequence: TGTGCCAGCAGTGACTCGACTAGCGGGGGGGCCGATACGCAGTATTTT.

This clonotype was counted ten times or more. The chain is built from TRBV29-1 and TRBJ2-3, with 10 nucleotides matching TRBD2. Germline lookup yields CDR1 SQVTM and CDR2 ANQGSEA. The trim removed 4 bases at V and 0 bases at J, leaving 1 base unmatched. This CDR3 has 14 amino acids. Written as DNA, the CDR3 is TGCAGCGTTGGGACTAGCGGTAGCACAGATACGCAGTATTTT. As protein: CSVGTSGSTDTQYF.

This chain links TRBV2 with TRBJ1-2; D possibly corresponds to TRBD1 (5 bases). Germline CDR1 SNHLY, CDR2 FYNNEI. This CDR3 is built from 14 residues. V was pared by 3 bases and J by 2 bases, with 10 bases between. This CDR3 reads CASSERGPNYGYTF. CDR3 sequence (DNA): TGTGCCAGCAGTGAGAGGGGCCCCAACTATGGCTACACCTTC. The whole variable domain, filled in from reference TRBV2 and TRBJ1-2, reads EPEVTQTPSHQVTQMGQEVILRCVPISNHLYFYWYRQILGQKVEFLVSFYNNEISEKSEIFDDQFSVERPDGSNFTLKIRSTKLEDSAMYFCASSERGPNYGYTFGSGTRLTVV.

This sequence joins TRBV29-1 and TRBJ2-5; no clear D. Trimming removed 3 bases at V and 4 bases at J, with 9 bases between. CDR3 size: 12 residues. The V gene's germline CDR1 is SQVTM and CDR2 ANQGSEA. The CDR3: CSVDAASETQYF. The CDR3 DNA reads TGCAGCGTTGATGCCGCTTCAGAGACCCAGTACTTC.

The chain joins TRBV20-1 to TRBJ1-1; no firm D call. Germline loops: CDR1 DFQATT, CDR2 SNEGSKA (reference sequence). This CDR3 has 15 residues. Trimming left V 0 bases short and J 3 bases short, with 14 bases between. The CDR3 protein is CSARDTAGRDTEAFF. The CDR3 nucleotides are TGCAGTGCTAGAGATACGGCAGGTAGAGACACTGAAGCTTTCTTT.